This record looks at one T cell receptor beta chain sequence and its context. The germline gives CDR1 SGHTA, CDR2 FQGTGA. CDR3 length: 21 amino acids. Unmatched junction bases numbered 21, after V lost 1 base and J lost 0 bases. Assay used: immunoSEQ multiplex PCR; TCRdb lists only in-frame clones, some missing. The table lists hundreds of thousands of clones, 80% to 90% of them singletons. The sample belongs to a study of shared T cell receptors in the human thymus. In addition, the sample was reused for a study of human thymus T cells.

This rearrangement joins TRBV7-3 to TRBJ2-7; 7 bases map to TRBD1. Sequences were obtained from thymocytes. The source is a boy under two years old with a congenital heart defect. CDR3 nucleotide sequence: TGTGCCAGCAGCTTAATTGGCCCCCCGGGGCAGGGGGACCTCAGCTCCTACGAGCAGTACTTC. This sequence encodes CASSLIGPPGQGDLSSYEQYF.